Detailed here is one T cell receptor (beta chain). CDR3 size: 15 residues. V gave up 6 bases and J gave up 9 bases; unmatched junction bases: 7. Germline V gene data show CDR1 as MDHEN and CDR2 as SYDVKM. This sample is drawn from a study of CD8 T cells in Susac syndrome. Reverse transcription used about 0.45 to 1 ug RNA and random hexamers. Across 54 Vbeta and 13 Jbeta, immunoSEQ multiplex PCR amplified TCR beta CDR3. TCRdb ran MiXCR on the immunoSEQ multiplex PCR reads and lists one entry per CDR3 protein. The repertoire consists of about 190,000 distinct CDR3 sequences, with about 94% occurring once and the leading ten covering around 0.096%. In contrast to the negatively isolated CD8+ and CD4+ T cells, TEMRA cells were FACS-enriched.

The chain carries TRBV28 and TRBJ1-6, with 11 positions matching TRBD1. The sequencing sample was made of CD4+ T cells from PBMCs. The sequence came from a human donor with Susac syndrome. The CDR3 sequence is CASRSGQGDTSPLHF. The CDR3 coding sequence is TGTGCCAGCAGATCGGGACAGGGGGATACTTCACCCCTCCACTTT.